This T cell receptor beta chain is drawn from a study of blood T cell repertoires in COVID-19. Study details: Nucleic acid was either cDNA or gDNA, and it came from T cells, B-cell-depleted T cells, or PBMCs.

Original methodology: Reference gene primer amplification in the assay estimated nucleated cell counts. Profiling relied on immunoSEQ multiplex PCR, and the TCRdb table lists in-frame clones only, not all of them. The V and J calls and clone size are taken from that table; D and trimming were inferred from the DNA. Here the sample spans 200,000 to 250,000 clones, around four fifths being singletons. CDR1 and CDR2 from the germline V gene are LGHDT and YNNKEL (reference sequence). The CDR3 has 14 amino acids. V lost 2 bases to trimming and J lost 6 bases; unmatched junction nucleotides: 3. The source is a woman aged 80 or older with COVID-19, enrolled during active disease. Material for sequencing was peripheral blood. The chain employs TRBV3-1 (or the pseudogene TRBV3-2) and TRBJ2-4, with 8 nucleotides matching TRBD1. CDR3 DNA sequence: TGTGCCAGCAGCCAAAGGACAGGGCCAAACATTCAGTACTTC. This sequence encodes CASSQRTGPNIQYF.